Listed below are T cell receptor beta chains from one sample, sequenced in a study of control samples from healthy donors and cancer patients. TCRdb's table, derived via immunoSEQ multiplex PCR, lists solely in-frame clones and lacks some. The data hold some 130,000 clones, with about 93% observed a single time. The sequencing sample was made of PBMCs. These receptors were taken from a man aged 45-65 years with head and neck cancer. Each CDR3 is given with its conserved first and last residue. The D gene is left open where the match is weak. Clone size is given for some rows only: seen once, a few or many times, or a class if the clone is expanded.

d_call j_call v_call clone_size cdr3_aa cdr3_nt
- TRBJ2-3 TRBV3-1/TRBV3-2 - CASSQDHTDTQYF TGTGCCAGCAGCCAAGACCATACAGATACGCAGTATTTT
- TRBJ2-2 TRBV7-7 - CASSFRVMTGELFF TGTGCCAGCAGCTTCAGGGTGATGACCGGGGAGCTGTTTTTT
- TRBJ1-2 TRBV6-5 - CASSRTSYGYTF TGTGCCAGCAGTAGGACTTCTTATGGCTACACCTTC
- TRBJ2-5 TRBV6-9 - CASHGDHKPVQETQYF TGTGCCTCCCATGGCGATCACAAGCCCGTACAAGAGACCCAGTACTTC
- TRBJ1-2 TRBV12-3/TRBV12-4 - CASSLAGGYGYTF TGTGCCAGCAGTTTAGCCGGGGGCTATGGCTACACCTTC
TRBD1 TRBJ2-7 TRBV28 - CASSPFTGVIYEQYF TGTGCCAGCAGCCCCTTCACAGGGGTCATCTACGAGCAGTACTTC
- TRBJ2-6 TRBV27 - CASSLLPGRSGANVLTF TGTGCCAGCAGTTTACTCCCTGGCCGCTCTGGGGCCAACGTCCTGACTTTC
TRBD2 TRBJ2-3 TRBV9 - CASSPSGGVSDTQYF TGTGCCAGCAGTCCTAGCGGGGGTGTGTCAGATACGCAGTATTTT
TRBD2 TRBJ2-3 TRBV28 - CASSPPSGGGRTDTQYF TGTGCCAGCAGTCCCCCCTCAGGCGGGGGTCGCACAGATACGCAGTATTTT
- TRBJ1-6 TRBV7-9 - CASSSRSVRYSPLHF TGTGCCAGCAGCTCCCGTTCAGTCCGTTATTCACCCCTCCACTTT
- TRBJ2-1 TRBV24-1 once CATSEWGSSSYNEQFF TGTGCCACCAGTGAATGGGGGTCTTCGTCCTACAATGAGCAGTTCTTC
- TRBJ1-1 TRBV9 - CASSVGETGMRTEAFF TGTGCCAGCAGCGTGGGAGAGACAGGTATGAGGACTGAAGCTTTCTTT
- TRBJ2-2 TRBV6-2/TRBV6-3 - CASSWLGGTGELFF TGTGCCAGCAGTTGGTTGGGGGGCACCGGGGAGCTGTTTTTT
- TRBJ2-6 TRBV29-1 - CSVRSSGANVLTF TGCAGCGTTCGCAGCTCTGGGGCCAACGTCCTGACTTTC
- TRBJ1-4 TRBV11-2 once CASSLYWGILFF TGTGCCAGCAGCTTATATTGGGGGATACTGTTTTTT
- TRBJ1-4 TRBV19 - CASSGSDATNEKLFF TGTGCCAGTTCAGGCAGCGATGCAACTAATGAAAAACTGTTTTTT
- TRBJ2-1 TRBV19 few CASSAFGGWRGNEQFF TGTGCCAGTAGCGCATTCGGAGGATGGAGGGGCAATGAGCAGTTCTTC
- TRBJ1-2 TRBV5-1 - CASSNSVLSNYGYTF TGCGCCAGCAGCAACAGCGTTCTGAGTAACTATGGCTACACCTTC